This is a list of T cell receptor beta chains from one sample in a study of blood T cell repertoires in COVID-19. TCRdb's copy holds only in-frame clones and misses some; the assay was immunoSEQ multiplex PCR. The sample yields fewer than 140,000 clones, 84% seen once. Sequencing input: peripheral blood. These receptors were taken from a woman aged 55-70 years with acute or convalescent COVID-19. Both conserved end residues are part of each CDR3. The order of the fields is V gene, clone size, J gene, D gene, CDR3 protein, CDR3 DNA. D genes are given only for firm matches. Clone size is not always given. Where it is, it says once, few, many or a class for expanded clones.

v_call: TRBV5-1
clone_size: -
j_call: TRBJ2-7
d_call: -
cdr3_aa: CASSLFLSSYEQYF
cdr3_nt: TGCGCCAGCAGCTTGTTCCTGAGCTCCTACGAGCAGTACTTC

v_call: TRBV5-1
clone_size: -
j_call: TRBJ1-2
d_call: TRBD1
cdr3_aa: CASRASTGEAGYTF
cdr3_nt: TGCGCCAGCAGGGCTAGCACAGGGGAGGCTGGCTACACCTTC

v_call: TRBV7-2
clone_size: -
j_call: TRBJ1-5
d_call: -
cdr3_aa: CASSSRRGQPQHF
cdr3_nt: TGTGCCAGCAGCTCCAGGAGGGGTCAGCCCCAGCATTTT

v_call: TRBV12-5
clone_size: -
j_call: TRBJ2-7
d_call: -
cdr3_aa: CASGLVPTPRLSYEQYF
cdr3_nt: TGTGCTAGTGGTTTGGTACCAACCCCGAGGCTTTCCTACGAGCAGTACTTC

v_call: TRBV5-1
clone_size: -
j_call: TRBJ1-3
d_call: TRBD1
cdr3_aa: CASSLLGTGAGNTIYF
cdr3_nt: TGCGCCAGCAGCTTGCTCGGAACAGGGGCTGGAAACACCATATATTTT

v_call: TRBV3-1/TRBV3-2
clone_size: -
j_call: TRBJ2-2
d_call: -
cdr3_aa: CASSRQTGLNTGELFF
cdr3_nt: TGTGCCAGCAGCCGGCAGACAGGACTGAACACCGGGGAGCTGTTTTTT

v_call: TRBV6-5
clone_size: -
j_call: TRBJ1-1
d_call: TRBD1
cdr3_aa: CASKPRTGGLEAFF
cdr3_nt: TGTGCCAGCAAACCCAGGACAGGGGGCCTAGAAGCTTTCTTT

v_call: TRBV5-1
clone_size: -
j_call: TRBJ2-3
d_call: -
cdr3_aa: CASSLEGAPSTDTQYF
cdr3_nt: TGCGCCAGCAGCTTGGAGGGAGCGCCTAGCACAGATACGCAGTATTTT

v_call: TRBV28
clone_size: -
j_call: TRBJ1-4
d_call: -
cdr3_aa: CASSSTGRNSNEKLFF
cdr3_nt: TGTGCCAGCAGTTCCACAGGGCGGAACTCTAATGAAAAACTGTTTTTT

v_call: TRBV2
clone_size: -
j_call: TRBJ2-3
d_call: -
cdr3_aa: CASSPITDTQYF
cdr3_nt: TGTGCCAGCAGTCCCATCACAGATACGCAGTATTTT

v_call: TRBV27
clone_size: -
j_call: TRBJ1-4
d_call: -
cdr3_aa: CASSPLIGSGGEKLFF
cdr3_nt: TGTGCCAGCAGTCCCTTAATCGGTTCGGGTGGTGAAAAACTGTTTTTT

v_call: TRBV7-2
clone_size: -
j_call: TRBJ2-7
d_call: -
cdr3_aa: CASSLGKSSYEQYF
cdr3_nt: TGTGCCAGCAGCTTAGGAAAGAGTTCCTACGAGCAGTACTTC

v_call: TRBV10-3
clone_size: -
j_call: TRBJ1-4
d_call: TRBD1
cdr3_aa: CAISVGQGGEKLFF
cdr3_nt: TGTGCCATCAGTGTGGGACAGGGTGGGGAAAAACTGTTTTTT

v_call: TRBV18
clone_size: -
j_call: TRBJ1-5
d_call: -
cdr3_aa: CASSQSGGNQPQHF
cdr3_nt: TGTGCCAGCTCCCAGTCAGGGGGCAATCAGCCCCAGCATTTT

v_call: TRBV6-1
clone_size: -
j_call: TRBJ1-2
d_call: -
cdr3_aa: CASSEGRALYGYTF
cdr3_nt: TGTGCCAGCAGTGAAGGCAGGGCCCTCTATGGCTACACCTTC

v_call: TRBV7-2
clone_size: -
j_call: TRBJ1-1
d_call: TRBD1
cdr3_aa: CASRYGRDRGTEAFF
cdr3_nt: TGTGCCAGCAGATACGGCCGGGACAGGGGCACTGAAGCTTTCTTT

v_call: TRBV11-3
clone_size: -
j_call: TRBJ1-1
d_call: -
cdr3_aa: CASSLNQNTEAFF
cdr3_nt: TGTGCCAGCAGCTTAAATCAGAACACTGAAGCTTTCTTT

v_call: TRBV18
clone_size: -
j_call: TRBJ1-1
d_call: -
cdr3_aa: CASSSNTRALNTEAFF
cdr3_nt: TGTGCCAGCTCATCAAACACCAGGGCTCTGAACACTGAAGCTTTCTTT

v_call: TRBV2
clone_size: -
j_call: TRBJ2-2
d_call: TRBD1
cdr3_aa: CASSPRTGGGTGELFF
cdr3_nt: TGTGCCAGCAGTCCAAGGACAGGGGGCGGAACCGGGGAGCTGTTTTTT

v_call: TRBV5-8
clone_size: -
j_call: TRBJ1-2
d_call: -
cdr3_aa: CASSLAVDLGGYTF
cdr3_nt: TGTGCCAGCAGCTTGGCTGTAGACTTGGGTGGCTACACCTTC

v_call: TRBV11-2
clone_size: -
j_call: TRBJ2-6
d_call: TRBD1
cdr3_aa: CASSEQGAGANVLTF
cdr3_nt: TGTGCCAGCAGCGAGCAGGGGGCCGGGGCCAACGTCCTGACTTTC

v_call: TRBV6-6
clone_size: -
j_call: TRBJ2-7
d_call: TRBD2
cdr3_aa: CASRPGLAGVYEQYF
cdr3_nt: TGTGCCAGCAGACCGGGACTAGCGGGAGTCTACGAGCAGTACTTC

v_call: TRBV12-5
clone_size: -
j_call: TRBJ2-1
d_call: TRBD2
cdr3_aa: CASGSLAGGPDEQFF
cdr3_nt: TGTGCTAGTGGCTCACTAGCGGGGGGGCCGGATGAGCAGTTCTTC

v_call: TRBV6-1
clone_size: -
j_call: TRBJ1-3
d_call: TRBD1
cdr3_aa: CASSEAAGTVSGNTIYF
cdr3_nt: TGTGCCAGCAGTGAAGCAGCCGGGACAGTCTCTGGAAACACCATATATTTT

v_call: TRBV14
clone_size: few
j_call: TRBJ2-2
d_call: -
cdr3_aa: CASSQGWPNTGELFF
cdr3_nt: TGTGCCAGCAGCCAAGGATGGCCTAACACCGGGGAGCTGTTTTTT

v_call: TRBV25-1
clone_size: -
j_call: TRBJ1-4
d_call: -
cdr3_aa: CASSEYVQGSEEKLFF
cdr3_nt: TGTGCCAGCAGTGAATATGTTCAGGGGTCGGAGGAAAAACTGTTTTTT

v_call: TRBV4-1
clone_size: -
j_call: TRBJ2-5
d_call: -
cdr3_aa: CASSPRTSLRGKETQYF
cdr3_nt: TGCGCCAGCAGCCCACGGACCTCTCTCCGCGGGAAAGAGACCCAGTACTTC

v_call: TRBV12-3/TRBV12-4
clone_size: -
j_call: TRBJ2-5
d_call: TRBD2
cdr3_aa: CASREGAGETQYF
cdr3_nt: TGTGCCAGCAGGGAGGGAGCGGGGGAGACCCAGTACTTC

v_call: TRBV6-5
clone_size: -
j_call: TRBJ1-2
d_call: -
cdr3_aa: CASSYSFSDYGYTF
cdr3_nt: TGTGCCAGCAGTTACTCTTTCTCCGACTATGGCTACACCTTC

v_call: TRBV19
clone_size: -
j_call: TRBJ1-6
d_call: TRBD1
cdr3_aa: CASSTTRQTGGLRSPLHF
cdr3_nt: TGTGCCAGTAGTACTACTCGACAGACAGGGGGCCTTCGTTCACCCCTCCACTTT

v_call: TRBV9
clone_size: -
j_call: TRBJ2-2
d_call: -
cdr3_aa: CASSPLGTGELFF
cdr3_nt: TGTGCCAGCAGCCCCCTCGGGACCGGGGAGCTGTTTTTT

v_call: TRBV2
clone_size: -
j_call: TRBJ1-6
d_call: -
cdr3_aa: CASTGQSSYNSPLHF
cdr3_nt: TGTGCCAGCACCGGACAGTCCTCCTATAATTCACCCCTCCACTTT

v_call: TRBV28
clone_size: -
j_call: TRBJ2-1
d_call: -
cdr3_aa: CASSAPPRQKYNEQFF
cdr3_nt: TGTGCCAGCAGTGCCCCCCCCCGACAAAAGTACAATGAGCAGTTCTTC

v_call: TRBV5-4
clone_size: -
j_call: TRBJ2-1
d_call: TRBD1
cdr3_aa: CASSLTTGSYNEQFF
cdr3_nt: TGTGCCAGCAGCTTAACGACAGGGAGCTACAATGAGCAGTTCTTC

v_call: TRBV3-1/TRBV3-2
clone_size: few
j_call: TRBJ1-6
d_call: -
cdr3_aa: CASSQGSQGNNSPLHF
cdr3_nt: TGTGCCAGCAGCCAAGGCTCCCAGGGGAATAATTCACCCCTCCACTTT

v_call: TRBV25-1
clone_size: -
j_call: TRBJ1-2
d_call: -
cdr3_aa: CASSDPQGSYGYTF
cdr3_nt: TGTGCCAGCAGTGATCCCCAGGGTTCCTATGGCTACACCTTC

v_call: TRBV2
clone_size: -
j_call: TRBJ2-2
d_call: -
cdr3_aa: CASSQGRYTGELFF
cdr3_nt: TGTGCCAGCTCACAGGGGAGGTATACCGGGGAGCTGTTTTTT

v_call: TRBV7-9
clone_size: -
j_call: TRBJ2-7
d_call: TRBD1
cdr3_aa: CASSTYRGETYEQYF
cdr3_nt: TGTGCCAGCAGCACCTACAGGGGGGAAACCTACGAGCAGTACTTC

v_call: TRBV3-1/TRBV3-2
clone_size: -
j_call: TRBJ2-7
d_call: -
cdr3_aa: CASSQDSLAYEQYF
cdr3_nt: TGTGCCAGCAGCCAAGATAGCCTAGCCTACGAGCAGTACTTC

v_call: TRBV29-1
clone_size: -
j_call: TRBJ1-4
d_call: -
cdr3_aa: CSVDRRGQILNEKLFF
cdr3_nt: TGCAGCGTCGACCGCCGTGGACAGATTCTTAATGAAAAACTGTTTTTT

v_call: TRBV12-3/TRBV12-4
clone_size: -
j_call: TRBJ1-1
d_call: -
cdr3_aa: CASSRRDTEAFF
cdr3_nt: TGTGCCAGCAGTCGCCGGGACACCGAAGCTTTCTTT

v_call: TRBV6-5
clone_size: -
j_call: TRBJ2-7
d_call: TRBD2
cdr3_aa: CASSYSWGRATYEQYF
cdr3_nt: TGTGCCAGCAGTTACTCGTGGGGGAGGGCCACCTACGAGCAGTACTTC

v_call: TRBV9
clone_size: -
j_call: TRBJ2-1
d_call: TRBD2
cdr3_aa: CASSVRAGGLNEQFF
cdr3_nt: TGTGCCAGCAGCGTAAGGGCGGGGGGGCTCAATGAGCAGTTCTTC

v_call: TRBV11-3
clone_size: -
j_call: TRBJ2-1
d_call: TRBD2
cdr3_aa: CASSRPGLLNEQFF
cdr3_nt: TGTGCCAGCAGTCGGCCGGGACTACTCAATGAGCAGTTCTTC

v_call: TRBV6-5
clone_size: once
j_call: TRBJ2-5
d_call: -
cdr3_aa: CASSWWGLRETQYF
cdr3_nt: TGTGCCAGCAGTTGGTGGGGCCTCAGAGAGACCCAGTACTTC

v_call: TRBV18
clone_size: -
j_call: TRBJ2-7
d_call: -
cdr3_aa: CASSPPFGRAGSYEQYF
cdr3_nt: TGTGCCAGCTCACCCCCTTTCGGAAGGGCAGGGTCCTACGAGCAGTACTTC

v_call: TRBV10-3
clone_size: -
j_call: TRBJ2-1
d_call: -
cdr3_aa: CAVGLQNNDEQFF
cdr3_nt: TGTGCCGTTGGACTCCAAAACAATGATGAGCAGTTCTTC

v_call: TRBV4-1
clone_size: -
j_call: TRBJ2-3
d_call: -
cdr3_aa: CASSQEFNSYTDTQYF
cdr3_nt: TGCGCCAGCAGCCAAGAATTCAACAGTTACACAGATACGCAGTATTTT

v_call: TRBV19
clone_size: -
j_call: TRBJ1-1
d_call: TRBD1
cdr3_aa: CASSNDRGGLNTEAFF
cdr3_nt: TGTGCCAGTAGTAACGACAGGGGCGGTTTAAACACTGAAGCTTTCTTT

v_call: TRBV7-2
clone_size: -
j_call: TRBJ2-3
d_call: TRBD2
cdr3_aa: CASSRRTSGGATSTQYF
cdr3_nt: TGTGCCAGCAGCCGGAGGACTAGCGGGGGGGCCACGAGTACGCAGTATTTT

v_call: TRBV5-1
clone_size: -
j_call: TRBJ2-5
d_call: TRBD2
cdr3_aa: CASSVAPSGGVGETQYF
cdr3_nt: TGCGCCAGCAGCGTTGCCCCTAGCGGGGGCGTAGGGGAGACCCAGTACTTC

v_call: TRBV6-4
clone_size: -
j_call: TRBJ1-2
d_call: TRBD1
cdr3_aa: CASSEDRGIGGYTF
cdr3_nt: TGTGCCAGCAGTGAAGACAGGGGGATTGGGGGCTACACCTTC

v_call: TRBV6-5
clone_size: once
j_call: TRBJ2-3
d_call: -
cdr3_aa: CASSYSWTSTDTQYF
cdr3_nt: TGTGCCAGCAGTTACTCTTGGACAAGCACAGATACGCAGTATTTT